The 7 T cell receptor beta chains below all came from one sample that was sequenced in a study of T and B cells in COVID-19 patients. TRB was amplified from around 230-520 ng of blood genomic DNA. BIOMED2 TRB-A/B primer pools were used in multiplex TRB PCR. A single record per CDR3 protein comes from TCRdb applying MiXCR to the multiplex PCR reads. The sample shows roughly 18,000 distinct CDR3 sequences, under 30% of them seen only once. Sequencing input: blood. The receptors shown here come from a human donor who had recovered from COVID-19.

The CDR3 region has the DNA TGTGCCAGCAGGGCTTATGCGGGGGGCCTCACAGATACGCAGTATTTT. The encoded protein is CASRAYAGGLTDTQYF. The chain recombines TRBV6-6 with TRBJ2-3; 8 bases are shared with TRBD2. The CDR3 contains 16 residues. The V gene end was trimmed by 6 bases and the J gene end by 2 bases; junction bases not matched to a gene: 10. In germline, CDR1 is MNHNY, CDR2 SVGAGI (reference sequence).

By share of the sample, this clonotype is medium-sized (0.01 to 0.1%). This chain uses TRBV12-3 or TRBV12-4 with TRBJ2-3, with 13 nucleotides matching TRBD2. The CDR3 runs to 17 residues. V lost 3 bases and J lost 5; bases outside the gene matches: 8. This chain's CDR3 is CASSFGTSGGAKDTQYF. The CDR3 coding sequence is TGTGCCAGCAGTTTTGGTACTAGCGGGGGGGCGAAAGATACGCAGTATTTT.

The V call is TRBV5-1, the J call TRBJ2-1; TRBD2 agrees at 13 bases. This CDR3 contains 16 residues. V trimming: 7 bases; J trimming: 6 bases; junction bases outside the gene matches: 10. Germline values: CDR1 SGHRS, CDR2 YFSETQ. The CDR3 bases are TGCGCCAGCGCCCTACTAGCGGGGGGGCGAGTCAATGAGCAGTTCTTC. Translated, it gives CASALLAGGRVNEQFF.

This clonotype was seen more than once but under ten times. The V call is TRBV7-9, the J call TRBJ2-3; D is ambiguous. V lost 1 base, J lost 4 bases, and 6 bases lay in between. Germline CDR1 is SEHNR and CDR2 is FQNEAQ (reference sequence). The CDR3 runs to 13 residues. The chain's CDR3 is CASSLVGADTQYF. The CDR3 bases are TGTGCCAGCAGCTTAGTAGGAGCAGATACGCAGTATTTT.

This clonotype appeared a few times. The chain employs TRBV6-1 and TRBJ1-1; 9 positions match TRBD1. The CDR3 covers 16 residues. CDR1 and CDR2 from the germline V gene are MNHNS and SASEGT. Trimming cost V 6 bases and J 6 bases; bases outside gene matches: 14. DNA of the CDR3: TGTGCCAGCAGGTCCGGGACAGGGATATTCGGGGCTGAAGCTTTCTTT. Translation: CASRSGTGIFGAEAFF.

This clonotype is a singleton in its sample. The gene calls are TRBV29-1 and TRBJ2-7, with TRBD1 matching over 12 bases. The CDR3 runs 13 residues. The V and J ends lost 7 bases and 4 bases, in that order; junction bases with no gene match: 5. CDR1 SQVTM and CDR2 ANQGSEA come from the germline V gene. The chain's CDR3 is CSGRDRGQYEQYF. Written as DNA, the CDR3 is TGCAGCGGCCGGGACAGGGGGCAGTACGAGCAGTACTTC.

The sample holds a few counts of this clonotype. J is TRBJ1-5 and V is TRBV6-2 or TRBV6-3; D gene uncertain. The CDR3 runs 13 residues. Germline loops: CDR1 MNHEY, CDR2 SVGEGT. The germline V and J ends were trimmed by 5 bases and 0 bases, with 5 bases remaining between them. CDR3 DNA sequence: TGTGCCAGCAGTCGCGATAGCAATCAGCCCCAGCATTTT. This codes for CASSRDSNQPQHF.